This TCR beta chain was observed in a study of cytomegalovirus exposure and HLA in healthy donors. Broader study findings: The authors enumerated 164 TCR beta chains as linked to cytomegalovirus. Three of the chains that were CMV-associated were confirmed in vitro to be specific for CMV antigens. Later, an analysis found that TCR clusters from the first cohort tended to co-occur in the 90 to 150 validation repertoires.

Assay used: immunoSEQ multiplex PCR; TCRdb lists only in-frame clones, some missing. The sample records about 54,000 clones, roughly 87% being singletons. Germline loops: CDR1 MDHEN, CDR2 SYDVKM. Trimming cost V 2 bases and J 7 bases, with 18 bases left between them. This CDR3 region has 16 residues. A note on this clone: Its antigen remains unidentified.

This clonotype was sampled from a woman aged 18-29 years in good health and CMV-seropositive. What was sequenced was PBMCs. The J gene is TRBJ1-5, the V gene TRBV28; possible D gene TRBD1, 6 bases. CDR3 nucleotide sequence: TGTGCCAGCAGTTTACCTTGGGGGGGCGGGTTGCAGCCCCAGCATTTT. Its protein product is CASSLPWGGGLQPQHF.